This T cell receptor (beta chain) was profiled in a study of blood T cell repertoires in COVID-19. Study-wide context: Both acute and convalescent COVID-19 samples were obtained from the United States, Italy and Spain.

The CDR3 has 15 amino acids. V was cut by 6 bases and J by 4 bases, with 18 bases left in between. Germline V lookup: CDR1 SGHVS, CDR2 FQNEAQ. Original methodology: Nucleated cell number was recorded as an estimate derived from reference gene primer amplification. Method: immunoSEQ multiplex PCR; TCRdb's copy keeps in-frame clones and lacks some. The V and J calls and clone size are taken from that table; D and trimming were inferred from the DNA. The top ten clones hold over 10% of a sample with 80,000 to 95,000 clones, about 85% of them seen once. This receptor was identified in a human donor in a cohort sampled during active COVID-19. The genes are TRBV7-8 and TRBJ1-1; D unclear. The sample consisted of peripheral blood. CDR3 amino acids: CASSRREPPGTEAFF. CDR3 DNA: TGTGCCAGCAGTCGGAGGGAACCCCCAGGCACTGAAGCTTTCTTT.